A single sample gave rise to the 30 T cell receptor beta chains below, sequenced in a study of identifying expanded T cells in peripheral blood. Only in-frame clones appear in the TCRdb table, and some are missing; sequencing was by immunoSEQ multiplex PCR. This table holds around 99,000 clones, 88% found once. Sequenced input: blood. The receptors originated from a person aged 18 to 75 in good health.

V and J are TRBV27 and TRBJ1-1; weak D call: TRBD1 (6 bases). The CDR3 spans 14 residues. The germline CDR1 and CDR2 sequences are MNHEY and SMNVEV (reference sequence). The V gene lost 2 bases and the J gene lost 0 bases, with 7 bases spanning the gap. The CDR3: CASSLQGMNTEAFF. The CDR3 coding sequence is TGTGCCAGCAGTTTACAGGGGATGAACACTGAAGCTTTCTTT.

This chain links TRBV9 with TRBJ2-5; D gene uncertain. Between the trimmed V and J ends, which lost 0 bases and 5 bases, there was a span of 14 bases. This CDR3 contains 15 residues. Germline CDR1 reads SGDLS; CDR2 reads YYNGEE. Here the CDR3 DNA reads TGTGCCAGCAGCGTAGCCCCCGATCCCAGGGAGACCCAGTACTTC. Protein product: CASSVAPDPRETQYF.

The chain uses TRBV18 and TRBJ2-1; TRBD2 agrees at 8 bases. V shed 6 bases, J shed 7 bases, and the junction held 2 bases outside the gene matches. The CDR3 is made up of 12 amino acids. From germline, CDR1 is KGHSH and CDR2 LQKENI. The CDR3 sequence is CASSAGGNEQFF. The CDR3 DNA sequence: TGTGCCAGCTCCGCGGGGGGAAATGAGCAGTTCTTC.

V is TRBV6-1 and J is TRBJ1-4; D is possibly TRBD1 (5 bases). The germline V and J ends were trimmed by 2 bases and 6 bases, with 13 bases remaining between them. Germline values: CDR1 MNHNS, CDR2 SASEGT. This CDR3 comprises 15 residues. CDR3 bases: TGTGCCAGCAGTGAATCGGGACCCGGTGATGAAAAACTGTTTTTT. Translating it yields CASSESGPGDEKLFF.

This clone was recorded once. The chain links TRBV6-1 to TRBJ2-5; 10 nucleotides match TRBD2. The CDR3 is 14 residues long. Trimming cost V 8 bases and J 1 base; bases outside gene matches: 4. CDR1 and CDR2 from the germline V gene are MNHNS and SASEGT. The CDR3 DNA sequence: TGTGCCAGCTGTATAGCGGGAGGCCAAGAGACCCAGTACTTC. Translating it yields CASCIAGGQETQYF.

The chain joins TRBV9 to TRBJ2-3; no reliable D call. The germline CDR1 and CDR2 sequences are SGDLS and YYNGEE. The V and J ends lost 1 base and 5 bases respectively, with 8 bases between them. CDR3 length equals 13 residues. The CDR3 spells CASSVPDLDTQYF. CDR3 in DNA: TGTGCCAGCAGCGTACCTGACCTAGATACGCAGTATTTT.

The chain couples TRBV9 to TRBJ1-4; D ambiguous. The V gene's germline CDR1 is SGDLS and CDR2 YYNGEE. Trimming cost V 3 bases and J 5 bases, with 14 bases left between them. The CDR3 extends over 15 amino acids. The CDR3 DNA reads as TGTGCCAGCAGCGCCGTGGGAGGGTTAAATGAAAAACTGTTTTTT. Amino acid sequence: CASSAVGGLNEKLFF.

J is TRBJ2-2 and V is TRBV10-3; 14 nucleotides line up with TRBD2. Looked up from germline, CDR1 is ENHRY and CDR2 is SYGVKD. V lost 11 bases and J lost 3; bases outside the gene matches: 14. CDR3 length: 18 amino acids. CDR3 in amino acids: CASAPGLAGVSDTGELFF. CDR3 bases: TGTGCCTCCGCGCCGGGACTAGCGGGAGTTTCGGACACCGGGGAGCTGTTTTTT.

V and J are TRBV7-6 and TRBJ1-4; 10 bases are shared with TRBD1. Unmatched junction bases numbered 0, after V lost 1 base and J lost 7 bases. In germline, CDR1 is SGHVS, CDR2 FNYEAQ. The CDR3 covers 14 residues. CDR3: CASSLGQGAEKLFF. DNA of the CDR3: TGTGCCAGCAGCTTAGGACAGGGGGCTGAAAAACTGTTTTTT.

J is TRBJ1-2 and V is TRBV7-2; 9 bases fit TRBD1. V dropped 5 bases and J dropped 2; count of bases not matched to a gene: 6. The CDR3 length is 15 residues. The germline CDR1 and CDR2 sequences are SGHTA and FQGNSA. In DNA, the CDR3 is TGTGCCAGCAGCCCCGCCGGGACAGGGAACTATGGCTACACCTTC. Its protein product is CASSPAGTGNYGYTF.

This clone was seen a single time. This rearrangement joins TRBV4-3 to TRBJ1-2, with D possibly TRBD1 on 6 matching bases. With 2 bases removed from V and 4 bases from J, the gap between germline ends came to 11 bases. CDR1 and CDR2 (germline): LGHNA, YSLEER. The CDR3 consists of 14 residues. The DNA of the CDR3 is TGCGCCAGCAGCCAAAGGGGGGGGAGCTATGGCTACACCTTC. As protein: CASSQRGGSYGYTF.

The chain has TRBV4-1 and TRBJ2-2; TRBD2 is a possible D gene (7 bases). Deletions cut 6 bases from V and 4 bases from J, with 21 bases between. The length of the CDR3 is 17 residues. Germline loops: CDR1 MGHRA, CDR2 YSYEKL. In DNA form, the CDR3 reads TGCGCCAGCAGGCACCCTGGGGGGGGCCAATCCACCGGGGAGCTGTTTTTT. Its translation: CASRHPGGGQSTGELFF.

The chain combines TRBV6-6 with TRBJ2-7; D remains unclear. V was cut by 11 bases and J by 0 bases, with 11 bases left in between. Germline lookup yields CDR1 MNHNY and CDR2 SVGAGI (reference sequence). This CDR3 is 12 amino acids long. Here the CDR3 DNA reads TGTGCCGTCTCTAGGCCCTCCTACGAGCAGTACTTC. Its protein is CAVSRPSYEQYF.

The CDR3 nucleotides are TGTGCCAGCAGCGGTGACGAAGCCTACGAGCAGTACTTC. Its protein product is CASSGDEAYEQYF. V usage is TRBV5-4 and J usage is TRBJ2-7; D is uncertain. CDR1 is SGHNT and CDR2 is YYREEE in the germline V gene (reference sequence). V gave up 4 bases and J gave up 2 bases, with 10 bases separating them. The CDR3 is made up of 13 amino acids.

The chain uses TRBV5-4 and TRBJ1-1, with a weak D call TRBD1 (6 bases). CDR1 SGHNT and CDR2 YYREEE come from the germline V gene (reference sequence). The CDR3 length is 16 residues. The V and J ends lost 3 bases and 2 bases respectively, with 17 bases between them. The CDR3 region is CASSSKTQGTNTEAFF. CDR3 DNA: TGTGCCAGCAGCTCAAAGACCCAGGGGACCAACACTGAAGCTTTCTTT.

This clone was detected many times. This CDR3 is CASSLEGTDTQYF. In DNA, the CDR3 is TGTGCCAGCAGCTTGGAGGGTACAGATACGCAGTATTTT. The chain joins TRBV5-4 to TRBJ2-3; D not resolved. With 0 bases removed from V and 3 bases from J, the gap between germline ends came to 5 bases. The CDR3 consists of 13 residues. Germline V gives CDR1 SGHNT, CDR2 YYREEE (reference sequence).

V and J are TRBV11-3 and TRBJ2-3, with a tentative D call TRBD2 (5 bases). Germline V gene lookup returns CDR1 SGHNT and CDR2 YENEEA. V lost 3 bases and J lost 4, with 8 bases in between. The CDR3 totals 13 residues. The CDR3 DNA reads as TGTGCCAGCAGCTTTGCGGGCGCAGATACGCAGTATTTT. Translated: CASSFAGADTQYF.

The chain has TRBV2 and TRBJ2-5; D is unresolved. The germline V gene has CDR1 SNHLY and CDR2 FYNNEI. The CDR3 has 14 amino acids. Trimming cost V 7 bases and J 5 bases, with 17 bases left between them. The CDR3 loop is CASTWWVPGETQYF. As DNA, the CDR3 is TGTGCCAGCACCTGGTGGGTCCCCGGGGAGACCCAGTACTTC.

This clone was found once. The chain couples TRBV20-1 to TRBJ2-1; 7 bases line up with TRBD1. The length of the CDR3 is 11 residues. Germline CDR1 and CDR2: DFQATT and SNEGSKA (reference sequence). V dropped 5 bases and J dropped 9; count of bases not matched to a gene: 4. The CDR3 reads CSARTGVEQFF. DNA of the CDR3: TGCAGTGCTCGAACAGGGGTTGAGCAGTTCTTC.

This sequence joins TRBV28 and TRBJ2-7; TRBD2 agrees at 7 bases. Germline V gene sequence: CDR1 MDHEN, CDR2 SYDVKM. The length of the CDR3 is 12 residues. After removal of 8 bases from V and 6 bases from J, the junction contained 7 bases not matched to a gene. The CDR3: CASVAGRGEQYF. As DNA, the CDR3 is TGTGCCAGCGTCGCAGGGAGGGGCGAGCAGTACTTC.

The V and J genes are TRBV18 and TRBJ2-5, with no clear D. Trimming took 6 bases from V and 5 from J, leaving 16 bases between them. Germline V CDR1 and CDR2: KGHSH, LQKENI. The CDR3 has 14 residues. DNA for the CDR3: TGTGCCAGCTCTCACGGACCTCCCGGTGAGACCCAGTACTTC. Its protein is CASSHGPPGETQYF.

This clone was detected once. The rearrangement uses TRBV4-3 and TRBJ1-3; the D gene is possibly TRBD1 (5 bases). V was cut by 2 bases and J by 0 bases, with 11 bases left in between. Germline V gives CDR1 LGHNA, CDR2 YSLEER. This CDR3 has 16 residues. As DNA, the CDR3 is TGCGCCAGCAGCCAATCGGGACGATCCTCTGGAAACACCATATATTTT. It translates to CASSQSGRSSGNTIYF.

This chain joins TRBV25-1 and TRBJ2-7; D is unresolved. The germline CDR1 and CDR2 sequences are MGHDK and SYGVNS. The V end was cut by 1 base, the J end by 4 bases, with 8 bases between. The CDR3 is made up of 13 amino acids. The DNA for the CDR3 is TGTGCCAGCAGTGAATTTGGGCCATACGAGCAGTACTTC. Its protein is CASSEFGPYEQYF.

The rearrangement joins TRBV19 to TRBJ2-2; 8 bases are shared with TRBD2. The CDR3 covers 15 residues. V lost 4 bases, J lost 6 bases, and 7 bases stayed unmatched. Germline-derived CDR1 and CDR2 are LNHDA and SQIVND (reference sequence). CDR3 sequence: CASSTLVLAAGELFF. In nucleotides, the CDR3 is TGTGCCAGTAGTACCCTGGTACTAGCGGCCGGGGAGCTGTTTTTT.

V gene TRBV7-9 combines with J gene TRBJ2-3, with 9 bases that match TRBD2. The V gene end was trimmed by 0 bases and the J gene end by 0 bases; junction bases not matched to a gene: 4. Germline loops: CDR1 SEHNR, CDR2 FQNEAQ (reference sequence). The CDR3 runs to 17 residues. This chain's CDR3 is CASSLARGGPSTDTQYF. The CDR3 coding sequence is TGTGCCAGCAGCTTAGCGCGGGGGGGTCCTAGCACAGATACGCAGTATTTT.

This clone has just one count. The V gene is TRBV7-9, the J gene TRBJ1-2; TRBD1 might be the D (5 bases). Looked up from germline, CDR1 is SEHNR and CDR2 is FQNEAQ (reference sequence). V shed 0 bases and J shed 7 bases, with 15 bases lying between them. The CDR3 totals 15 residues. The CDR3, as DNA: TGTGCCAGCAGCTTAGCATTTGGAGGGGCAGGTGGCTACACCTTC. It translates to CASSLAFGGAGGYTF.

This rearrangement joins TRBV6-5 to TRBJ1-2; weak D call: TRBD1 (5 bases). CDR3 length: 13 residues. Germline V CDR1 and CDR2: MNHEY, SVGAGI. The germline V and J ends were trimmed by 6 bases and 2 bases, with 10 bases remaining between them. The CDR3 bases are TGTGCCAGCAGGGGGGGGGAGAACTATGGCTACACCTTC. Translating gives CASRGGENYGYTF.

In DNA, the CDR3 is TGCGCCAGCAGCGGAGGGACAGCGAACACTGAAGCTTTCTTT. It translates to CASSGGTANTEAFF. The chain carries TRBV5-1 and TRBJ1-1, with TRBD1 matching over 7 bases. The junction had 4 bases not matched to a gene; V was cut back by 4 bases and J by 1 base. Germline-derived CDR1 and CDR2 are SGHRS and YFSETQ. The CDR3 sequence is 14 residues long. Drawing the rest from reference TRBV5-1 and TRBJ1-1, the complete variable domain is KAGVTQTPRYLIKTRGQQVTLSCSPISGHRSVSWYQQTPGQGLQFLFEYFSETQRNKGNFPGRFSGRQFSNSRSEMNVSTLELGDSALYLCASSGGTANTEAFFGQGTRLTVV.

The chain recombines TRBV28 with TRBJ1-1; D is possibly TRBD1 (6 bases). With 3 bases removed from V and 0 bases from J, the gap between germline ends came to 8 bases. Germline loops: CDR1 MDHEN, CDR2 SYDVKM. The CDR3 runs 14 residues. CDR3 sequence: CASSFRGLNTEAFF. The CDR3 nucleotides are TGTGCCAGCAGTTTCAGGGGATTGAACACTGAAGCTTTCTTT. The complete variable domain, with remaining parts taken from reference TRBV28 and TRBJ1-1, reads DVKVTQSSRYLVKRTGEKVFLECVQDMDHENMFWYRQDPGLGLRLIYFSYDVKMKEKGDIPEGYSVSREKKERFSLILESASTNQTSMYLCASSFRGLNTEAFFGQGTRLTVV.

This rearrangement joins TRBV30 to TRBJ1-2; perhaps TRBD1 as D (6 bases). This CDR3 is 13 amino acids long. Looked up from germline, CDR1 is GTSNPN and CDR2 is SVGIG (reference sequence). With 2 bases removed from V and 5 bases from J, the gap between germline ends came to 12 bases. CDR3 nucleotide sequence: TGTGCCTGGAGTACCTCGGACAGTTATGGCTACACCTTC. It translates to CAWSTSDSYGYTF.